This T cell receptor beta chain comes out of a study of T cell repertoires in cytomegalovirus infection. As for the study in general: Evidence of both CMV infection and a matching HLA type came from public TCR beta signatures.

Whole-study results and caveats: Carriage of CMV together with the relevant HLA was identifiable through cumulative public TCR beta family frequency. HLA-C-restricted CMV clonotypes gave the most frequent clonotype in two of eight donors.

One entry per CDR3 protein results from TCRdb running MiXCR on the reads. Here the sample spans approximately 320,000 distinct CDR3 sequences, more than 8% being singletons. This clonotype was seen a handful of times. Antigen: not known. This TCR was recovered from a human donor in good health (CMV status not recorded). Some clones in this sample may be carry-over from other donors' samples. The sequenced material came from PBMCs.

The CDR3 coding sequence is TGTGCCAGCAGCCAAGATGGGCCGAGGGGCAATTACGAGCAGTACTTC. It specifies CASSQDGPRGNYEQYF. The J gene is TRBJ2-7, the V gene TRBV14; D might be TRBD1 or TRBD2, each matching 5 bases. The CDR3 extends over 16 amino acids. V lost 0 bases and J 4 bases, leaving 16 bases between the germline ends. Germline assignment: CDR1 SGHDN and CDR2 FVKESK. Full variable domain (remainder filled in from reference TRBV14 and TRBJ2-7): EAGVTQFPSHSVIEKGQTVTLRCDPISGHDNLYWYRRVMGKEIKFLLHFVKESKQDESGMPNNRFLAERTGGTYSTLKVQPAELEDSGVYFCASSQDGPRGNYEQYFGPGTRLTVT.